A selection of T cell receptor beta chains follows, all from one sample in a study of blood T cell repertoires in COVID-19. Method: immunoSEQ multiplex PCR; TCRdb's copy keeps in-frame clones and lacks some. Among roughly 75,000 clones listed, about 80% were seen once. Material: peripheral blood. All receptors come from a woman in her seventies with acute or convalescent COVID-19. Both conserved end residues are part of each CDR3. A D gene is named only where the DNA matches it firmly. Size tells how often a clone was seen (once, few, many) or the class of an expanded clone, and some rows leave it out.

D,V,J,size,CDR3,DNA
TRBD1,TRBV19,TRBJ1-1,.,CASQVRGPNTEAFF,TGTGCCTCGCAGGTAAGGGGGCCGAACACTGAAGCTTTCTTT
TRBD1,TRBV24-1,TRBJ2-1,once,CATGGTGIHNEQFF,TGTGCCACCGGGGGGACAGGGATCCACAATGAGCAGTTCTTC
TRBD1,TRBV11-1,TRBJ2-2,.,CASSFRTGNTGELFF,TGTGCCAGCAGCTTTCGGACAGGGAACACCGGGGAGCTGTTTTTT
.,TRBV6-5,TRBJ2-1,.,CASSYGSVFSYNEQFF,TGTGCCAGCAGTTACGGGAGCGTTTTCTCCTACAATGAGCAGTTCTTC
.,TRBV7-2,TRBJ1-5,.,CATKKPVNQPQHF,TGTGCCACCAAAAAACCAGTTAATCAGCCCCAGCATTTT
.,TRBV27,TRBJ1-1,.,CASSSGLRNTEAFF,TGTGCCAGCAGTTCCGGTCTGCGGAACACTGAAGCTTTCTTT
.,TRBV5-6,TRBJ1-2,.,CASSLGPGEYGYTF,TGTGCCAGCAGCTTGGGTCCAGGGGAGTATGGCTACACCTTC
TRBD1,TRBV6-6,TRBJ1-2,few,CASSSLRTGMYGYTF,TGTGCCAGCAGTTCCCTACGGACAGGGATGTATGGCTACACCTTC
.,TRBV27,TRBJ2-1,.,CASSPDSYNEQFF,TGTGCCAGCAGTCCCGACAGCTACAATGAGCAGTTCTTC
.,TRBV18,TRBJ1-5,.,CASSPTGGDSNQPQHF,TGTGCCAGCTCACCAACGGGGGGGGATAGCAATCAGCCCCAGCATTTT
TRBD2,TRBV2,TRBJ2-7,.,CASKGLEGSYEQYF,TGTGCCAGCAAGGGACTAGAGGGCTCCTACGAGCAGTACTTC
.,TRBV18,TRBJ2-2,.,CASSPPGATGELFF,TGTGCCAGCTCACCACCAGGGGCCACCGGGGAGCTGTTTTTT
TRBD1,TRBV5-4,TRBJ1-1,once,CASSFGTDPEAFF,TGTGCCAGCAGCTTTGGGACAGACCCTGAAGCTTTCTTT
.,TRBV14,TRBJ2-2,.,CASSHGLTGELFF,TGTGCCAGCAGCCACGGTCTAACCGGGGAGCTGTTTTTT
TRBD1,TRBV6-5,TRBJ2-5,.,CASRQTGVVETQYF,TGTGCCAGCAGGCAGACAGGGGTTGTGGAGACCCAGTACTTC
TRBD1,TRBV5-4,TRBJ2-2,.,CASSSKIGTGGELFF,TGTGCCAGCAGCTCCAAAATCGGGACAGGCGGGGAGCTGTTTTTT
.,TRBV14,TRBJ2-5,.,CASQGGFEETQYF,TGTGCCAGCCAAGGCGGGTTCGAAGAGACCCAGTACTTC
TRBD1,TRBV3-1/TRBV3-2,TRBJ1-1,.,CASSPRAGGVEAFF,TGTGCCAGCAGCCCCAGGGCAGGGGGCGTTGAAGCTTTCTTT
.,TRBV6-5,TRBJ1-6,few,CASSYLPGAKGSPLHF,TGTGCCAGCAGTTACTTACCGGGAGCCAAAGGTTCACCCCTCCACTTT
.,TRBV6-6,TRBJ1-3,once,CATEGGNSGNTIYF,TGTGCCACCGAGGGTGGGAACTCTGGAAACACCATATATTTT
TRBD1,TRBV2,TRBJ2-2,.,CASRQGGDTGELFF,TGTGCCAGCCGACAGGGGGGGGACACCGGGGAGCTGTTTTTT
.,TRBV7-2,TRBJ2-7,.,CASSFQGFYEQYF,TGTGCCAGCAGCTTTCAGGGTTTCTACGAGCAGTACTTC
.,TRBV19,TRBJ1-1,.,CASSTQMNTEAFF,TGTGCCAGTAGCACACAGATGAACACTGAAGCTTTCTTT
TRBD1,TRBV29-1,TRBJ2-1,.,CSARGQALNEQFF,TGCAGCGCCCGGGGACAGGCCCTCAATGAGCAGTTCTTC
.,TRBV24-1,TRBJ2-1,few,CATSDSLLAATYNEQFF,TGTGCCACCAGTGATTCGCTTTTAGCGGCCACATACAATGAGCAGTTCTTC
.,TRBV30,TRBJ1-2,.,CAGARTVNYGYTF,TGTGCCGGGGCCAGGACAGTGAACTATGGCTACACCTTC
TRBD1,TRBV18,TRBJ1-1,.,CASSPPGQGWTEAFF,TGTGCCAGCTCACCACCGGGACAGGGATGGACTGAAGCTTTCTTT
.,TRBV27,TRBJ2-7,.,CASSFVQRINEQYF,TGTGCCAGCAGTTTCGTTCAGCGCATCAACGAGCAGTACTTC
TRBD2,TRBV7-7,TRBJ2-3,.,CGIRAGLVTDTQYF,TGTGGTATCCGAGCGGGATTGGTAACAGATACGCAGTATTTT
.,TRBV29-1,TRBJ1-1,few,CSVANRSNGMNTEAFF,TGCAGCGTTGCAAATAGATCTAACGGGATGAACACTGAAGCTTTCTTT
TRBD1,TRBV9,TRBJ1-1,.,CASSAGQGAYEAFF,TGTGCCAGCAGCGCGGGACAGGGAGCTTACGAAGCTTTCTTT
TRBD2,TRBV6-2/TRBV6-3,TRBJ2-6,.,CASSYGGVGANVLTF,TGTGCCAGCAGTTACGGGGGGGTCGGGGCCAACGTCCTGACTTTC
.,TRBV19,TRBJ1-5,.,CASSLQFGIRNQPQHF,TGTGCCAGTAGTCTCCAGTTCGGGATAAGAAATCAGCCCCAGCATTTT
.,TRBV27,TRBJ1-2,.,CASSFWQGGMYGYTF,TGTGCCAGCAGTTTCTGGCAGGGAGGAATGTACGGCTACACCTTC
.,TRBV19,TRBJ1-4,.,CASSDRGTNEKLFF,TGTGCCAGTAGCGATCGGGGAACTAATGAAAAACTGTTTTTT
.,TRBV6-5,TRBJ1-1,.,CASSRSSGIRTEAFF,TGTGCCAGCAGTCGCTCTTCAGGGATTCGAACTGAAGCTTTCTTT
TRBD2,TRBV5-1,TRBJ2-1,.,CASSSEGASGRNEQFF,TGCGCCAGCAGCTCCGAGGGGGCTAGCGGGAGAAATGAGCAGTTCTTC
TRBD2,TRBV7-2,TRBJ2-1,.,CASSLELAGVGEQFF,TGTGCCAGCAGCTTAGAACTAGCGGGAGTCGGTGAGCAGTTCTTC
TRBD2,TRBV4-2,TRBJ2-3,once,CASSQDWGLAGGISSTDTQYF,TGTGCCAGCAGCCAAGATTGGGGGCTAGCGGGAGGAATATCTAGCACAGATACGCAGTATTTT
TRBD1,TRBV5-8,TRBJ1-2,.,CASSPNQGQISGYTF,TGTGCCAGCAGCCCTAACCAGGGACAGATCAGTGGCTACACCTTC
TRBD1,TRBV4-3,TRBJ1-1,once,CASSQNRGIDTEAFF,TGCGCCAGCAGCCAAAACAGGGGCATTGACACTGAAGCTTTCTTT
.,TRBV12-3/TRBV12-4,TRBJ1-1,.,CASTSLGGTEAFF,TGTGCCAGCACCTCGCTAGGGGGAACTGAAGCTTTCTTT
.,TRBV29-1,TRBJ2-5,.,CSVTRTPRLLVETQYF,TGCAGCGTTACCCGGACACCAAGGCTTTTGGTCGAGACCCAGTACTTC
.,TRBV15,TRBJ2-5,.,CATSRPTGGAGLETQYF,TGTGCCACCAGCAGACCAACTGGGGGCGCTGGTCTAGAGACCCAGTACTTC
.,TRBV5-1,TRBJ2-2,.,CASSQDGQPTNTGELFF,TGCGCCAGCAGCCAGGACGGACAGCCGACGAACACCGGGGAGCTGTTTTTT
.,TRBV19,TRBJ1-1,.,CASSIGPNTEAFF,TGTGCCAGTAGTATCGGTCCGAACACTGAAGCTTTCTTT
TRBD1,TRBV5-1,TRBJ2-1,.,CASSFGTGGPDEQFF,TGCGCCAGCAGCTTCGGGACAGGGGGGCCCGATGAGCAGTTCTTC
TRBD1,TRBV3-1/TRBV3-2,TRBJ1-2,few,CASSLSFGQGDYGYTF,TGTGCCAGCAGCCTCTCCTTTGGGCAGGGGGACTATGGCTACACCTTC
.,TRBV19,TRBJ1-2,few,CASSFRGEYYGYTF,TGTGCCAGTAGTTTCCGGGGGGAGTACTATGGCTACACCTTC
.,TRBV5-8,TRBJ2-7,.,CASSPRQGRYEQYF,TGTGCCAGCAGCCCGCGGCAGGGCCGCTACGAGCAGTACTTC
.,TRBV2,TRBJ2-6,.,CASIILGGANVLTF,TGTGCCAGCATTATTCTCGGTGGGGCCAACGTCCTGACTTTC
.,TRBV18,TRBJ2-5,once,CASSPRRSEPSGETQYF,TGTGCCAGCTCACCACGGCGTTCCGAGCCTTCAGGGGAGACCCAGTACTTC
.,TRBV6-6,TRBJ2-3,.,CASSPSPGQPTDTQYF,TGTGCCAGCAGCCCCTCCCCTGGACAGCCCACAGATACGCAGTATTTT
.,TRBV3-1/TRBV3-2,TRBJ2-1,once,CASSQDPSINEQFF,TGTGCCAGCAGCCAAGATCCTAGCATCAATGAGCAGTTCTTC
.,TRBV10-3,TRBJ2-5,.,CAIRARTEQETQYF,TGTGCCATCAGGGCGAGGACAGAGCAAGAGACCCAGTACTTC